These 6 T cell receptor beta chains were sequenced from one sample in a study of T cells in Graves' hyperthyroidism and ophthalmopathy. Template material for amplifying TCR beta CDR3 regions consisted of RNA transcripts. An initial round of RT-PCR targeting the TCR CDR3 relied on the HTBI primer set. In TCRdb, the multiplex PCR reads were re-called with MiXCR into one record per CDR3 protein. This table holds around 620,000 distinct CDR3 sequences, roughly 16% found once. Sequencing was performed on blood. The receptor source for this set is a woman in her 30s with Graves' hyperthyroidism.

The chain is built from TRBV11-1 and TRBJ2-1; TRBD1 aligns across 7 bases. The CDR3 extends over 17 amino acids. Trimming at V came to 5 bases and at J to 6 bases, leaving 16 bases not matched to a gene. Germline CDR1 reads SGHAT; CDR2 reads FQDESV (reference sequence). CDR3 nucleotides: TGTGCCAGCAGCCGTCCTACGGTAGGGGGCCGCTTCAATGAGCAGTTCTTC. Amino acids: CASSRPTVGGRFNEQFF.

In its sample, this clonotype was seen many times. The genes are TRBV18 and TRBJ2-7, with D uncertain. Trimming stripped 5 bases from V and 0 bases from J, with 8 bases between. The CDR3 has 13 amino acids. In germline, CDR1 is KGHSH, CDR2 LQKENI. CDR3 amino acids: CASSASSSYEQYF. The CDR3 DNA follows: TGTGCCAGCTCAGCTTCCAGCTCCTACGAGCAGTACTTC.

This clonotype has only a few counts. The genes are TRBV12-5 and TRBJ2-1, with D perhaps assigned TRBD1 or TRBD2 (6 bases each). V was shortened by 0 bases and J by 4 bases, with 7 bases between the two germline ends. Germline values: CDR1 LGHNT, CDR2 FRNRAP. The CDR3 length is 14 residues. The CDR3 coding sequence is TGTGCTAGTGGTTTGGTAGGGGGGTACAATGAGCAGTTCTTC. Protein sequence: CASGLVGGYNEQFF.

The table lists this clonotype with many counts. The chain has TRBV11-3 and TRBJ2-5; no firm D call. This CDR3 is 17 amino acids long. CDR1 is SGHNT, CDR2 YENEEA, per germline. With 4 bases removed from V and 0 bases from J, the gap between germline ends came to 18 bases. DNA for the CDR3: TGTGCCAGCAGCTCCGCCTCCCTGGGCAGCAACCAAGAGACCCAGTACTTC. Its translation is CASSSASLGSNQETQYF. The full variable domain, rest sourced from reference TRBV11-3 and TRBJ2-5, is EAGVVQSPRYKIIEKKQPVAFWCNPISGHNTLYWYLQNLGQGPELLIRYENEEAVDDSQLPKDRFSAERLKGVDSTLKIQPAELGDSAVYLCASSSASLGSNQETQYFGPGTRLLVL.

This clonotype has just a few counts. The chain couples TRBV29-1 to TRBJ2-2; D is unclear. Germline V gives CDR1 SQVTM, CDR2 ANQGSEA. The CDR3 consists of 13 residues. V gave up 2 bases and J gave up 1 base, with 5 bases separating them. CDR3 protein: CSVESQNTGELFF. The DNA of the CDR3 is TGCAGCGTTGAATCTCAGAACACCGGGGAGCTGTTTTTT.

The table lists this clonotype with many counts. This rearrangement joins TRBV18 to TRBJ2-3; D might be TRBD2 (6 bases). The CDR3 spans 16 residues. CDR1 KGHSH and CDR2 LQKENI come from the germline V gene. V dropped 0 bases and J dropped 2 bases, with 12 bases sitting between them. Written as DNA, the CDR3 is TGTGCCAGCTCACCACCGGGCGGGGAGACCACAGATACGCAGTATTTT. As protein: CASSPPGGETTDTQYF.